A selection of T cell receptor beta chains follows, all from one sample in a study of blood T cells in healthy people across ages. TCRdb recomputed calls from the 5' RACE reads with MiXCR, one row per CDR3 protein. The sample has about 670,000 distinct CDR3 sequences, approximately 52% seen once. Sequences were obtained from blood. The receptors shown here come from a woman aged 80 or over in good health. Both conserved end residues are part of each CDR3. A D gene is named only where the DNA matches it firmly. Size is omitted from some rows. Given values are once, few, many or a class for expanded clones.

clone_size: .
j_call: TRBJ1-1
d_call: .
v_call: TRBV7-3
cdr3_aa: CASSVWSNTEAFF
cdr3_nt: TGTGCCAGCAGCGTATGGTCGAACACTGAAGCTTTCTTT

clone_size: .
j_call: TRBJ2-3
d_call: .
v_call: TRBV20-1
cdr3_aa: CSASTGGIRADTQYF
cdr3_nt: TGCAGTGCTAGTACGGGGGGCATTCGCGCAGATACGCAGTATTTT

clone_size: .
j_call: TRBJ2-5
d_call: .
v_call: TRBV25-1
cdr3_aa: CASSESLARAVGEETQYF
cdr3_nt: TGTGCCAGCAGTGAATCGCTAGCGAGAGCGGTAGGGGAAGAGACCCAGTACTTC

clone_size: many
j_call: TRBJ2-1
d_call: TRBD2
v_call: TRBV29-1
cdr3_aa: CSVDLVAGSQGFF
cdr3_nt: TGCAGCGTTGACTTGGTAGCGGGGTCACAGGGGTTCTTC

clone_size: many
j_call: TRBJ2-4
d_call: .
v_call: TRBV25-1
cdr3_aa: CASSSQGLLKNIQYF
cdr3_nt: TGTGCCAGCAGTTCCCAGGGACTGTTAAAAAACATTCAGTACTTC

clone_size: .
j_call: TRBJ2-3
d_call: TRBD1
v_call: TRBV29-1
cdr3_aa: CSVEEQGADTQYF
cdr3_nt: TGCAGCGTTGAAGAACAGGGGGCGGATACGCAGTATTTT

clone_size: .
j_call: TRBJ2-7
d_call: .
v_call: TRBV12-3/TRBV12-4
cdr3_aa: CASSPGPPEQYF
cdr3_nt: TGTGCCAGCAGCCCCGGACCGCCCGAGCAGTACTTC

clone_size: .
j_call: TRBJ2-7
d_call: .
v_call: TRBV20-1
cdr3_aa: CGAPNHYEQYF
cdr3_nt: TGCGGTGCCCCAAATCACTACGAGCAGTACTTC

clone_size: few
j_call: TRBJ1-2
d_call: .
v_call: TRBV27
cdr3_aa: CASKQTGLWYGYTF
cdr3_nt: TGTGCCAGCAAGCAGACGGGACTCTGGTATGGCTACACCTTC

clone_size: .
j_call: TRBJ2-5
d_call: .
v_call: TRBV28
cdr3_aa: CASSRGRKTQYF
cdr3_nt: TGTGCCAGCAGCCGTGGCCGAAAGACCCAGTACTTC

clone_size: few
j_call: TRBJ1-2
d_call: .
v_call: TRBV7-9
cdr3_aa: CASSPQDTGYTF
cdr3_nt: TGTGCCAGCAGCCCCCAGGATACTGGCTACACCTTC

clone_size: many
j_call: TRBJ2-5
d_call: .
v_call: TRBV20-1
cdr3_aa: CSARHSGGGETQYF
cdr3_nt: TGCAGTGCTAGACACTCTGGAGGCGGGGAGACCCAGTACTTC

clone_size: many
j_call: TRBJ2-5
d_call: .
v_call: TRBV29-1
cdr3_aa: CSVEEGYQQETQYF
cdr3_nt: TGCAGCGTTGAAGAGGGGTATCAGCAGGAGACCCAGTACTTC

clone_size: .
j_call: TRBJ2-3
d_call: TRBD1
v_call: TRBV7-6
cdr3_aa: CASSSTGAVEDTQYF
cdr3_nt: TGTGCCAGCAGCTCGACAGGGGCGGTAGAGGATACGCAGTATTTT

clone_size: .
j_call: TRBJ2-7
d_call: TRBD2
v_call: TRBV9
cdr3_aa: CASSEAGGLRQYF
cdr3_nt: TGTGCCAGCAGCGAGGCGGGGGGGTTACGGCAGTACTTC

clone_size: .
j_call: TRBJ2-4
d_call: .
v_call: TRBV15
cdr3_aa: CATSRDGTRSIQYF
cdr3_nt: TGTGCCACCAGCAGAGATGGGACGAGGAGCATTCAGTACTTC

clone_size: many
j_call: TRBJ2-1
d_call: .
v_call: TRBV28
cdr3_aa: CASTPNRVKFF
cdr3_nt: TGTGCCAGCACCCCAAACAGGGTGAAGTTCTTC

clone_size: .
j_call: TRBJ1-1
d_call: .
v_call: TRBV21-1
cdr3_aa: CASSPIRTSRTEAFF
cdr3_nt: TGTGCCAGCAGCCCCATCAGGACGAGTCGGACTGAAGCTTTCTTT

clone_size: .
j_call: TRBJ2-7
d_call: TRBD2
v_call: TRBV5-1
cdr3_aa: CASSWLAGGSKTSYEQYF
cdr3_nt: TGCGCCAGCAGCTGGCTAGCGGGAGGGAGTAAAACCTCCTACGAGCAGTACTTC

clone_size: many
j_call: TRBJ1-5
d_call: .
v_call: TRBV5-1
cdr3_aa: CASSLRVGQPQHF
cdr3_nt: TGCGCCAGCAGCCTCAGGGTTGGTCAGCCCCAGCATTTT

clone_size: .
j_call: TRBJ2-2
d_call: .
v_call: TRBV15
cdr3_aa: CATSRVLGLLAGELFF
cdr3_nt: TGTGCCACCAGCAGAGTTCTGGGACTCCTGGCCGGGGAGCTGTTTTTT

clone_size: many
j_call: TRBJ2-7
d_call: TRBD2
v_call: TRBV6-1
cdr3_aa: CASSEEASGSEEQYF
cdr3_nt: TGTGCCAGCAGTGAAGAGGCTAGCGGGAGTGAAGAGCAGTACTTC

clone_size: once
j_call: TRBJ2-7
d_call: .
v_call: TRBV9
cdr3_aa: CASSVGVYEQYF
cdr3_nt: TGTGCCAGCAGCGTAGGCGTCTACGAGCAGTACTTC

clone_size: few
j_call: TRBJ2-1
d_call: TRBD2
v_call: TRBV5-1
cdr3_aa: CASRQKLLAGGVSYNEQFF
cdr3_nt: TGCGCCAGCAGGCAAAAGCTACTAGCGGGAGGCGTCTCCTACAATGAGCAGTTCTTC

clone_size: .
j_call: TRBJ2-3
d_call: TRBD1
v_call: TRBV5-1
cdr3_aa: CASSSRQGGTDTQYF
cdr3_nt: TGCGCCAGCAGCTCACGACAGGGAGGCACAGATACGCAGTATTTT

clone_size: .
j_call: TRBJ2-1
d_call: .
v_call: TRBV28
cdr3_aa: CASSLDSREIDEQFF
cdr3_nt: TGTGCCAGCAGTTTGGACAGCAGGGAGATCGATGAGCAGTTCTTC

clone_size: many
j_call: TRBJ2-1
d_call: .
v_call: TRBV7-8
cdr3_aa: CASSDRGVVKDNEQFF
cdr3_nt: TGTGCCAGCAGCGATCGGGGTGTAGTTAAGGACAATGAGCAGTTCTTC

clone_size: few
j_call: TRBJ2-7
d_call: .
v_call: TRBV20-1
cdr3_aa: CSARPGEAGTYEQYF
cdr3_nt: TGCAGTGCTAGACCGGGCGAAGCAGGAACCTACGAGCAGTACTTC

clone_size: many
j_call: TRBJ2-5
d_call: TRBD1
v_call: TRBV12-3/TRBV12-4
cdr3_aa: CASSYPSGTGEETQYF
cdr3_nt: TGTGCCAGCAGTTACCCCTCCGGGACAGGCGAAGAGACCCAGTACTTC

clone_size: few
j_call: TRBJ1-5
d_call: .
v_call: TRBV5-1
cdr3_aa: CASSFGTSNQPQHF
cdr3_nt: TGCGCCAGCAGCTTTGGGACAAGCAATCAGCCCCAGCATTTT

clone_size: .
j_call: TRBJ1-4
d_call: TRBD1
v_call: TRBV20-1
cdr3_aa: CSVSRGTNEKLFF
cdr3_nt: TGCAGCGTGAGCAGGGGGACTAATGAAAAACTGTTTTTT

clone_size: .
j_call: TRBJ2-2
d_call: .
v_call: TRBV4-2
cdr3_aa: CASSQSQPRSGTEELFF
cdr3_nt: TGTGCCAGCAGCCAATCCCAACCCCGGAGTGGGACCGAGGAGCTGTTTTTT

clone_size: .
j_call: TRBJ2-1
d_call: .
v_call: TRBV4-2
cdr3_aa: CASSHGDTYNEQFF
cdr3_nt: TGTGCCAGCAGCCATGGAGATACCTACAATGAGCAATTCTTC

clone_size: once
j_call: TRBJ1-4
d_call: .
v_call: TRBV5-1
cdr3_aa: CASSFDEANEKLFF
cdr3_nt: TGCGCCAGCAGCTTCGACGAGGCAAATGAAAAACTGTTTTTT

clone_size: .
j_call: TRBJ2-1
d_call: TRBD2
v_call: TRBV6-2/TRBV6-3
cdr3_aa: CASSPRERGGDNEQFF
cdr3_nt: TGTGCCAGCAGTCCGCGGGAGCGGGGGGGAGACAATGAGCAGTTCTTC

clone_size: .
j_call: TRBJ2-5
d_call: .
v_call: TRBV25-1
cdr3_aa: CASSEAGGHRGFQETQYF
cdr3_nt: TGTGCCAGCAGTGAGGCGGGAGGGCACAGGGGGTTTCAAGAGACCCAGTACTTC

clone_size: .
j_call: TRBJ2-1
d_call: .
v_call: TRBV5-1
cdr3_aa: CARSSILASDEQFF
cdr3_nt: TGCGCCCGCAGCTCGATCCTAGCCTCAGATGAGCAGTTCTTC

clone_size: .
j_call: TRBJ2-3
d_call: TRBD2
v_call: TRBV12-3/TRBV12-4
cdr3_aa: CASSRPAGDGADMQYF
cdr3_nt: TGTGCCAGCAGTCGCCCAGCGGGAGATGGAGCAGATATGCAATATTTT

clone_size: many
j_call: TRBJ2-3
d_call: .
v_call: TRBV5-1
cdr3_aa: CASSLVGEGTQYF
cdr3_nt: TGCGCCAGCAGCTTGGTGGGGGAAGGTACGCAGTATTTT

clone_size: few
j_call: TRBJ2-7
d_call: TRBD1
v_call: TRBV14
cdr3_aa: CASSRDRTYEQYF
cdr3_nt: TGTGCCAGCAGCCGGGACAGGACCTACGAGCAGTACTTC

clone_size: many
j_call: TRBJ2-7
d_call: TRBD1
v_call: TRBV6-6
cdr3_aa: CASSRTGTGGYEQYF
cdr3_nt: TGTGCCAGCAGTCGAACCGGGACAGGGGGATACGAGCAGTACTTC

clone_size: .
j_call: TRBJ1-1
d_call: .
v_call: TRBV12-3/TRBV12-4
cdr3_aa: CASSSKRTREAFF
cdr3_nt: TGTGCCAGCAGCTCAAAACGAACTAGGGAAGCTTTCTTT

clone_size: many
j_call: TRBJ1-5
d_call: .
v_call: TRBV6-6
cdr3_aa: CASSTGTVNQPQHF
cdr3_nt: TGTGCCAGCAGTACTGGGACGGTGAATCAGCCCCAGCATTTT

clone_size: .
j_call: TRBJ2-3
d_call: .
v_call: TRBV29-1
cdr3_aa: CSVRQVLGDTQYF
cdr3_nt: TGCAGCGTCCGACAGGTTCTTGGTGATACGCAGTATTTT

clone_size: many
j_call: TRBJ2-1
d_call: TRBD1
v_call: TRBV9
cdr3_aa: CASSAPTGGLTNEQFF
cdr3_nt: TGTGCCAGCAGCGCCCCGACAGGGGGCTTAACGAATGAGCAGTTCTTC

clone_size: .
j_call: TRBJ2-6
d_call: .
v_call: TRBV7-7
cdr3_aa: CASSSQRAGANVLTF
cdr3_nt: TGTGCCAGCAGCTCCCAACGGGCTGGGGCCAACGTCCTGACTTTC

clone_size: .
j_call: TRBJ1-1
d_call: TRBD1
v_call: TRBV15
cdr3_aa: CATSRDPQGLVGLTEAFF
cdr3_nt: TGTGCCACCAGCAGAGACCCACAGGGGTTGGTAGGACTCACTGAAGCTTTCTTT

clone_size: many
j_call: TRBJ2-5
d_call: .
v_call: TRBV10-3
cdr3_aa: CAISESGIQETQYF
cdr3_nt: TGTGCCATCAGTGAGTCCGGAATCCAAGAGACCCAGTACTTC

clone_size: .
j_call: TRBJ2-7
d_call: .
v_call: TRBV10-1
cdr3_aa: CASSGSSLAGLPTYEQYF
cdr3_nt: TGCGCCAGCAGTGGATCGAGCTTAGCCGGACTTCCAACCTACGAGCAGTACTTC

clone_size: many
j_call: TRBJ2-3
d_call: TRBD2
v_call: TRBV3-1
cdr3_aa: CASSPGLAGGPIKSTQYF
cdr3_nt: TGTGCCAGCAGCCCCGGACTAGCGGGAGGGCCGATAAAAAGTACGCAGTATTTT

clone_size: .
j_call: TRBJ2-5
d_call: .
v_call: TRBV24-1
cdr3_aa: CATSDLHPLQETQYF
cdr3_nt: TGTGCCACCAGTGATTTGCATCCGCTCCAAGAGACCCAGTACTTC

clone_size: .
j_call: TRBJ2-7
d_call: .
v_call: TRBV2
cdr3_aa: CASSATGSFYEQYF
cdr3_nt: TGTGCCAGCAGTGCAACCGGGTCCTTTTACGAGCAGTACTTC

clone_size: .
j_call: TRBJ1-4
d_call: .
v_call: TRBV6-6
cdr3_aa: CASSYSLGGAEKLFF
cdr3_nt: TGTGCCAGCAGTTATAGCCTGGGGGGGGCTGAAAAACTGTTTTTT

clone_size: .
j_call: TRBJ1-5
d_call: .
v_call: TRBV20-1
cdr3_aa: CSANSRTANQPQHF
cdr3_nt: TGCAGTGCCAATTCCCGGACAGCGAATCAGCCCCAGCATTTT

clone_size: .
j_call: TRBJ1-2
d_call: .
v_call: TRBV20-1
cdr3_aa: CSARDLPTNYGYTF
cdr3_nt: TGCAGTGCTAGAGATCTCCCAACTAACTATGGCTACACCTTC

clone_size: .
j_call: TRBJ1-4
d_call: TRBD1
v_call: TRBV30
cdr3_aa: CAWGPPDRSATNEKLFF
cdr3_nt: TGTGCCTGGGGGCCCCCGGACAGGAGCGCAACTAATGAAAAACTGTTTTTT

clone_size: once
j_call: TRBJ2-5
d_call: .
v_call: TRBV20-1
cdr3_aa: CSAPTNTWNQETQYF
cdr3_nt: TGCAGTGCTCCTACCAACACTTGGAACCAAGAGACCCAGTACTTC